This TCR beta chain was found in a study of T cell responses to AZD1222 COVID-19 vaccine. Study-wide results and caveats: No repertoire was sampled before or during the peak T cell response, only after it. Spike-specific TCR breadth and depth went up after people got two AZD1222 doses. Regions left unmutated in variants are reportedly the target of nearly half of spike-specific TCRs. Donors, mostly white British, included more females; clonal diversity was possibly underestimated.

This clone was detected once. Antigen unknown. Using immunoSEQ multiplex PCR, the repertoire was profiled, and TCRdb retains in-frame clones only, with some absent. The table records around 160,000 clones, nearly 90% of them present only once. Sequenced here: peripheral blood, sampled on day 0 of AZD1222 vaccination. The sequence was obtained from an adult in good health.

CDR3 residues: CASSVQLESEQFF. The DNA for the CDR3 is TGCGCCAGCAGCGTACAACTAGAGTCTGAGCAGTTCTTC. The gene calls are TRBV5-1 and TRBJ2-1; perhaps TRBD2 as D (5 bases). Looked up from germline, CDR1 is SGHRS and CDR2 is YFSETQ. This CDR3 contains 13 residues. V lost 4 bases to trimming and J lost 9 bases, with 14 bases between them.